What follows is one T cell receptor beta chain and its context. The antigen remains undetermined. The data were taken from a study of cytomegalovirus exposure and HLA in healthy donors. Overall study results and limits: In a later analysis, TCR association rates varied by HLA locus: DRB1 most, HLA-C fewest. As a later analysis showed, a missense DCLRE1C variant was linked to trimming of TCR beta V- and J-genes.

The PCR made use of 60 Vbeta and 13 Jbeta primers. Libraries were prepared by immunoSEQ multiplex PCR; TCRdb keeps only in-frame clonotypes and omits some of them. In the table there are a few hundred thousand clones, approximately 82% of which are singletons. The sample consisted of PBMCs. The receptor comes from a woman between 50 and 59 years old in good health and CMV-seropositive.

CDR3 residues: CASSLDQEEKLFF. Here the CDR3 DNA reads TGTGCCAGCAGCTTAGATCAGGAAGAAAAACTGTTTTTT. The chain carries TRBV11-2 and TRBJ1-4; D uncertain. The CDR3 has 13 amino acids. CDR1 is SGHAT, CDR2 FQNNGV, per germline. The V end lost 0 bases, the J end lost 8 bases, and 7 bases lay between the germline ends.